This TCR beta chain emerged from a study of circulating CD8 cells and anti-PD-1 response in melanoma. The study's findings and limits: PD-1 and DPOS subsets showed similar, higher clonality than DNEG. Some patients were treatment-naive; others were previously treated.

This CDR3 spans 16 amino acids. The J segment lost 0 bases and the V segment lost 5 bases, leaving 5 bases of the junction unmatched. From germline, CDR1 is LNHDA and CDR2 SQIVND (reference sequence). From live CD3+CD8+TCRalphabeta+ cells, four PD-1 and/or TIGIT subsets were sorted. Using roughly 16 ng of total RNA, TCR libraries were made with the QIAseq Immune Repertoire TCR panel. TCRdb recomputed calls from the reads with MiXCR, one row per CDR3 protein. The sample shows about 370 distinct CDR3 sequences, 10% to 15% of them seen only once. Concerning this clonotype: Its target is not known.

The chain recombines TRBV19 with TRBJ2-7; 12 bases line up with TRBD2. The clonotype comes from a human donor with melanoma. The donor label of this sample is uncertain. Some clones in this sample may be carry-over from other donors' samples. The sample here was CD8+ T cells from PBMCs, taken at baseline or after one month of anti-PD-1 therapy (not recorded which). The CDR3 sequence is CASSPGLAGSSYEQYF. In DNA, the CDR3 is TGTGCCAGTAGTCCAGGACTAGCGGGGAGCTCCTACGAGCAGTACTTC.